The 2 T cell receptor beta chains in this list originate from one sample, sequenced in a study of blood T cell repertoires in COVID-19. Profiling relied on immunoSEQ multiplex PCR, and the TCRdb table lists in-frame clones only, not all of them. The sample lists a few hundred thousand clones; 86% were seen once. Sequenced input: PBMCs or T cells enriched from blood (not recorded which). These receptors originate from a man aged 35-49 years who had recovered from COVID-19.

The rearrangement uses TRBV6-2 or TRBV6-3 and TRBJ1-1, with unresolved D. Germline lookup yields CDR1 MNHEY and CDR2 SVGEGT. Trimming took off 6 bases at V and 5 bases at J, with 10 bases between the two ends. This CDR3 has 12 residues. The CDR3 here is CASSPGWTEAFF. CDR3 sequence (DNA): TGTGCCAGCAGCCCCGGTTGGACTGAAGCTTTCTTT.

This clone has a single count. The chain combines TRBV5-6 with TRBJ2-5, with D possibly matching TRBD2 (7 bases). The CDR3 has 16 residues. Germline assignment: CDR1 SGHDT and CDR2 YYEEEE. Trimming left V 0 bases short and J 2 bases short, with 14 bases between. This CDR3 is CASSLVVGGLQETQYF. The DNA of the CDR3 is TGTGCCAGCAGCTTGGTCGTGGGGGGGCTTCAAGAGACCCAGTACTTC.